The rows below give T cell receptor beta chains drawn from one sample of a study of T cell responses to AZD1222 COVID-19 vaccine. Using immunoSEQ multiplex PCR, the repertoire was profiled, and TCRdb retains in-frame clones only, with some absent. The sample holds more than 100,000 clones, roughly 85% seen once. This material consisted of peripheral blood, taken 28 days after the second dose of the MenACWY control vaccine. These receptors were obtained from an adult who received the MenACWY meningococcal vaccine as a control. Each CDR3 is given with its conserved first and last residue. A D gene is named only where the DNA matches it firmly. Some rows have no size entry. The others give once, few or many, or a class for an expanded clone.

J gene	V gene	clone size	D gene	CDR3 length	CDR3 DNA	CDR3 protein
TRBJ1-6	TRBV18	NA	TRBD1	14	TGTGCCAGCTCACGAGAGACAGGGGTTTCACCCCTCCACTTT	CASSRETGVSPLHF
TRBJ1-5	TRBV21-1	NA	NA	17	TGTGCCAGCAGCAAAGCAGTAGCAGGGGACGGGGGTCAGCCCCAGCATTTT	CASSKAVAGDGGQPQHF
TRBJ1-4	TRBV5-1	NA	NA	18	TGCGCCAGCAGCCCAAGGCCCAGATTGCCCCCAACTAATGAAAAACTGTTTTTT	CASSPRPRLPPTNEKLFF
TRBJ1-6	TRBV4-1	NA	NA	12	TGCGCCAGCAGCCAAGATTGGAGGACCCTCCACTTT	CASSQDWRTLHF
TRBJ2-1	TRBV27	once	TRBD2	16	TGTGCCAGCAGTTTTCTACTAGCGGGAGACTACAATGAGCAGTTCTTC	CASSFLLAGDYNEQFF
TRBJ1-3	TRBV3-1/TRBV3-2	NA	NA	15	TGTGCCAGCAGCCAAGATAACCGTCCTGGAAACACCATATATTTT	CASSQDNRPGNTIYF
TRBJ2-7	TRBV29-1	once	NA	12	TGCAGCGCACAACAGGGCGCCTACGAGCAGTACTTC	CSAQQGAYEQYF
TRBJ2-4	TRBV12-3/TRBV12-4	few	NA	12	TGTGCCAGCGCAAGTAGGGGGTACATTCAGTACTTC	CASASRGYIQYF
TRBJ2-1	TRBV19	once	TRBD2	17	TGTGCCAGTAGCCGGACTAGCGGGGGGGCAGGTATGAATGAGCAGTTCTTC	CASSRTSGGAGMNEQFF
TRBJ1-2	TRBV6-1	few	NA	15	TGTGCCAGCAGTGAGGGGTTCTCCGGAGGCTATGGCTACACCTTC	CASSEGFSGGYGYTF
TRBJ1-3	TRBV4-1	few	NA	15	TGCGCCAGCACTCCCCAATTGAGCTCTGGAAACACCATATATTTT	CASTPQLSSGNTIYF
TRBJ1-1	TRBV5-1	NA	NA	14	TGCGCCAGCAGCTTGGATGGGTGCAGCGCTGAAGCTTTCTTT	CASSLDGCSAEAFF
TRBJ1-6	TRBV5-1	NA	TRBD1	16	TGCGCCAGCAGCTTCGGGCAGGGGGTCTATAATTCACCCCTCCACTTT	CASSFGQGVYNSPLHF
TRBJ2-5	TRBV5-1	NA	NA	15	TGCGCCAGCAGCCCGAACTGGGGTTCCCAAGAGACCCAGTACTTC	CASSPNWGSQETQYF
TRBJ2-2	TRBV5-1	NA	TRBD1	15	TGCGCCAGCAGCTCCGGGACAGGAAACACCGGGGAGCTGTTTTTT	CASSSGTGNTGELFF
TRBJ2-1	TRBV10-3	NA	NA	15	TGTGCCATCAGTGAGCCGGGACTTAGGGGCAATGAGCAGTTCTTC	CAISEPGLRGNEQFF
TRBJ1-6	TRBV11-3	NA	NA	14	TGTGCCAGCAGCTTCCAACAGTCTAATTCACCCCTCCACTTT	CASSFQQSNSPLHF
TRBJ2-1	TRBV5-4	NA	TRBD2	15	TGTGCCAGCAGCTTTAGCGGGCGCTCCTACAATGAGCAGTTCTTC	CASSFSGRSYNEQFF
TRBJ2-2	TRBV3-1/TRBV3-2	NA	NA	14	TGTGCCCACTGCCGGAGCCCGAACACCGGGGAGCTGTTTTTT	CAHCRSPNTGELFF
TRBJ1-2	TRBV3-1/TRBV3-2	NA	TRBD1	15	TGTGCCAGCAGCCCCGGTACTGGACAGGTTTATGGCTACACCTTC	CASSPGTGQVYGYTF
TRBJ2-5	TRBV5-5	NA	NA	13	TGTGCCAGCAGTCGGGGGAGTGGGGAGACCCAGTACTTC	CASSRGSGETQYF
TRBJ1-2	TRBV28	NA	NA	11	TGTGCCATCTCGGGGGAGGATGGCTACACCTTC	CAISGEDGYTF
TRBJ2-7	TRBV11-1	NA	NA	12	TGTGCCAGCAGCTTAGTCTCCTACGAGCAGTACTTC	CASSLVSYEQYF
TRBJ2-1	TRBV6-2/TRBV6-3	NA	NA	16	TGTGCCAGCAGTTATGGCCCTAGTAGCTCCTACAATGAGCAGTTCTTC	CASSYGPSSSYNEQFF
TRBJ1-2	TRBV12-3/TRBV12-4	NA	NA	12	TGTGCCAGCACCACCGGGACCCACAACTACACCTTC	CASTTGTHNYTF
TRBJ2-1	TRBV5-1	NA	NA	12	TGCGCCAGCAGCTTAGACTGGGGAGAGCAGTTCTTC	CASSLDWGEQFF
TRBJ2-4	TRBV5-5	NA	NA	13	TGTGCCAGCAGCGGGACGGACAAAAACATTCAGTACTTC	CASSGTDKNIQYF
TRBJ2-3	TRBV12-3/TRBV12-4	NA	NA	13	TGTGCCAGCAGTTTAGGGCTAGAACGCATTCTGTATTTT	CASSLGLERILYF